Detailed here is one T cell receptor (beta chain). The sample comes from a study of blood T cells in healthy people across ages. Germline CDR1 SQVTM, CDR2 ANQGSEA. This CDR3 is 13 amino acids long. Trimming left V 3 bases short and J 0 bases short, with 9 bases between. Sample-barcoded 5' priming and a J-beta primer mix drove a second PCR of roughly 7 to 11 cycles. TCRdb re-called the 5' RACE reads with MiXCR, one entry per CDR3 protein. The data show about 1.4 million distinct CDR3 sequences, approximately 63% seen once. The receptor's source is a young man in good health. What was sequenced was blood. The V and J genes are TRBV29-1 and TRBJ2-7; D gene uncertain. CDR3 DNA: TGCAGCGTTGAGGCACAAGACTCCTACGAGCAGTACTTC. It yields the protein CSVEAQDSYEQYF.